The T cell receptor (beta chain) under discussion was sequenced for a study of blood T cell repertoires in COVID-19. Turning to the study itself: Whether acute or convalescent, the COVID-19 samples came from the United States, Italy and Spain.

How the authors handled the data: From reference gene primer amplification, estimates of nucleated cell counts were derived. Sequencing was performed with immunoSEQ multiplex PCR; in TCRdb, only in-frame clones are kept and a portion is missing. That table gives V, J and clone size, and the DNA gave D and trimming. The data contain roughly 59,000 clones, under 80% of them seen just once; the ten biggest clones take up roughly 10%. J was trimmed by 7 bases and V by 2 bases; bases with no gene match: 11. In germline, CDR1 is SQVTM, CDR2 ANQGSEA. The CDR3 runs 16 residues. V gene TRBV29-1 combines with J gene TRBJ2-7; 13 positions agree with TRBD2. The receptor was isolated from a human donor in a cohort sampled during active COVID-19. The sequenced sample consisted of peripheral blood. DNA for the CDR3: TGCAGCGTTGAAACTAGCGGGAGGGCCGTTGTAGGAGAGCAGTACTTC. Its protein product is CSVETSGRAVVGEQYF.